Listed below are T cell receptor beta chains from one sample, sequenced in a study of T-cell reconstitution after alpha-beta-depleted transplantation in children. TCRdb itself ran the PCR reads through MiXCR, one entry per CDR3 protein. The sample includes about 500,000 distinct CDR3 sequences, approximately 30% of them seen just once. This specimen was PBMCs from the stem cell graft donor, taken from the stem cell graft. These receptor sequences come from a human donor who donated a stem cell graft to a child with aplastic anemia. Each CDR3 is given with its conserved first and last residue. The order of the fields is clone size, V gene, J gene, D gene, CDR3 protein, CDR3 DNA. A D gene is named only where the DNA matches it firmly. Not every row has a clone size; where given, it reads once, few, many or a size class.

clone_size: few
v_call: TRBV12-3/TRBV12-4
j_call: TRBJ2-1
d_call: .
cdr3_aa: CASTLLPPNEQFF
cdr3_nt: TGTGCCAGCACCTTATTGCCCCCGAATGAGCAGTTCTTC

clone_size: few
v_call: TRBV4-3
j_call: TRBJ2-1
d_call: TRBD2
cdr3_aa: CASSQDRRLAGNEQFF
cdr3_nt: TGCGCCAGCAGCCAAGATCGGCGACTAGCGGGAAATGAGCAGTTCTTC

clone_size: few
v_call: TRBV12-3/TRBV12-4
j_call: TRBJ2-5
d_call: TRBD1
cdr3_aa: CASSEDRGSFETQYF
cdr3_nt: TGTGCCAGCAGTGAAGACAGGGGGTCTTTTGAGACCCAGTACTTC

clone_size: .
v_call: TRBV5-1
j_call: TRBJ2-5
d_call: TRBD1
cdr3_aa: CASKEGQAETQYF
cdr3_nt: TGCGCCAGCAAAGAGGGACAGGCGGAGACCCAGTACTTC

clone_size: few
v_call: TRBV12-5
j_call: TRBJ2-2
d_call: .
cdr3_aa: CASGPGLPGELFF
cdr3_nt: TGTGCTAGTGGCCCAGGGTTGCCGGGGGAGCTGTTTTTT

clone_size: .
v_call: TRBV6-4
j_call: TRBJ2-3
d_call: TRBD2
cdr3_aa: CASSDGGAGDTDTQYF
cdr3_nt: TGTGCCAGCAGTGACGGTGGGGCGGGAGACACAGATACGCAGTATTTT

clone_size: .
v_call: TRBV4-2
j_call: TRBJ1-1
d_call: .
cdr3_aa: CASSQYQGNTEAFF
cdr3_nt: TGTGCCAGCAGCCAGTACCAGGGGAACACTGAAGCTTTCTTT

clone_size: .
v_call: TRBV15
j_call: TRBJ1-1
d_call: .
cdr3_aa: CATSMGAEAFF
cdr3_nt: TGTGCCACCAGCATGGGGGCAGAAGCTTTCTTT

clone_size: .
v_call: TRBV5-1
j_call: TRBJ2-3
d_call: TRBD2
cdr3_aa: CASSPGLAGNRDTQYF
cdr3_nt: TGCGCCAGCAGCCCGGGACTAGCGGGAAATCGAGATACGCAGTATTTT

clone_size: few
v_call: TRBV19
j_call: TRBJ1-3
d_call: .
cdr3_aa: CASSIDRFSNSGNTIYF
cdr3_nt: TGTGCCAGTAGTATAGATCGGTTTTCCAACTCTGGAAACACCATATATTTT

clone_size: .
v_call: TRBV3-1
j_call: TRBJ2-1
d_call: TRBD2
cdr3_aa: CASSQRTSGIYNEQFF
cdr3_nt: TGTGCCAGCAGCCAACGGACTAGCGGAATATACAATGAGCAGTTCTTC

clone_size: .
v_call: TRBV24-1
j_call: TRBJ2-5
d_call: TRBD1
cdr3_aa: CATSALGQGKETQYF
cdr3_nt: TGTGCCACCAGTGCCCTGGGACAGGGGAAAGAGACCCAGTACTTC

clone_size: .
v_call: TRBV12-3/TRBV12-4
j_call: TRBJ2-1
d_call: .
cdr3_aa: CASSFFSSYNEQFF
cdr3_nt: TGTGCCAGCAGTTTCTTTAGCTCCTACAATGAGCAGTTCTTC

clone_size: .
v_call: TRBV9
j_call: TRBJ2-1
d_call: .
cdr3_aa: CASSVLPTFEQFF
cdr3_nt: TGTGCCAGCAGCGTCCTCCCCACTTTCGAGCAGTTCTTC

clone_size: few
v_call: TRBV20-1
j_call: TRBJ2-2
d_call: .
cdr3_aa: CSARDTGTGELFF
cdr3_nt: TGCAGTGCTAGAGATACAGGGACCGGGGAGCTGTTTTTT

clone_size: .
v_call: TRBV18
j_call: TRBJ2-1
d_call: TRBD1
cdr3_aa: CASSPQTDRVVTFEFF
cdr3_nt: TGTGCCAGCTCACCGCAAACAGACAGGGTGGTTACTTTTGAGTTCTTC

clone_size: .
v_call: TRBV7-9
j_call: TRBJ1-1
d_call: .
cdr3_aa: CASSQTGGFGEAFF
cdr3_nt: TGTGCCAGCAGTCAAACCGGGGGCTTCGGTGAAGCTTTCTTT

clone_size: .
v_call: TRBV7-2
j_call: TRBJ2-4
d_call: TRBD1
cdr3_aa: CASRGQNIQYF
cdr3_nt: TGTGCGTCCCGGGGACAGAACATTCAGTACTTC

clone_size: few
v_call: TRBV5-1
j_call: TRBJ1-2
d_call: .
cdr3_aa: CASSLSQDGGGYTF
cdr3_nt: TGCGCCAGCAGCTTGAGTCAGGACGGCGGAGGCTACACCTTC